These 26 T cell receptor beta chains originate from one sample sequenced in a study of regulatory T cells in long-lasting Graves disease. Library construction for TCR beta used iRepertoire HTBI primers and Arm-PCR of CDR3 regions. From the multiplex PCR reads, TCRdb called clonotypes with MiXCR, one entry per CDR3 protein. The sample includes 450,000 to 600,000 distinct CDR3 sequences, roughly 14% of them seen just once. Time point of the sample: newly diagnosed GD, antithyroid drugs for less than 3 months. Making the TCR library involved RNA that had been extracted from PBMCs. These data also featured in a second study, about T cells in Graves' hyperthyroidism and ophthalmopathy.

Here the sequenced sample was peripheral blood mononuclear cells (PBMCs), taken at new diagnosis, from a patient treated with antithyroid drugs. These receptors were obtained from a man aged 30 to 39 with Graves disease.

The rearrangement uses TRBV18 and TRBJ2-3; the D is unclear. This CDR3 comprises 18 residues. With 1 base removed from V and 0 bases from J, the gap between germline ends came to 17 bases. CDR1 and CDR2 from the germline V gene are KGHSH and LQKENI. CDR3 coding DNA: TGTGCCAGCTCACCACGGGGTTTGTCGGTAACTAGCACAGATACGCAGTATTTT. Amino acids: CASSPRGLSVTSTDTQYF.

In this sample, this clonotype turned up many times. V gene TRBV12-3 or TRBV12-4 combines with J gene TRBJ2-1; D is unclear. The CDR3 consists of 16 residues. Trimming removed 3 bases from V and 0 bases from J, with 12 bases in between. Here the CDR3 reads CASSLPGTSSYNEQFF. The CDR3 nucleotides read TGTGCCAGCAGTTTGCCGGGCACGAGCTCCTACAATGAGCAGTTCTTC.

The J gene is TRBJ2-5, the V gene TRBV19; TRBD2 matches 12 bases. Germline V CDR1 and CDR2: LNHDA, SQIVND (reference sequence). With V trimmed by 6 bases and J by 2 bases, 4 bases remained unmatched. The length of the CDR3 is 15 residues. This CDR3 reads CASRNGLAGQETQYF. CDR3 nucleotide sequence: TGTGCCAGTAGGAATGGACTAGCGGGACAAGAGACCCAGTACTTC.

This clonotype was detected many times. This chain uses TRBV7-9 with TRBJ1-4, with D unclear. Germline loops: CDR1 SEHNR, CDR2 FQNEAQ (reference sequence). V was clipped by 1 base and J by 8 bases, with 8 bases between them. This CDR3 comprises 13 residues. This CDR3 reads CASSLVRAEKLFF. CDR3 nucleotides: TGTGCCAGCAGCTTAGTAAGGGCCGAAAAACTGTTTTTT.

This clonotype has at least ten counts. The CDR3 spells CASSLDAGGNQPQHF. As DNA, the CDR3 is TGTGCCAGCAGCTTAGATGCAGGAGGCAATCAGCCCCAGCATTTT. The rearrangement joins TRBV7-2 to TRBJ1-5; no clear D gene. The CDR3 totals 15 residues. The germline V gene encodes CDR1 SGHTA and CDR2 FQGNSA. Trimming took off 1 base at V and 2 bases at J, with 9 bases between the two ends.

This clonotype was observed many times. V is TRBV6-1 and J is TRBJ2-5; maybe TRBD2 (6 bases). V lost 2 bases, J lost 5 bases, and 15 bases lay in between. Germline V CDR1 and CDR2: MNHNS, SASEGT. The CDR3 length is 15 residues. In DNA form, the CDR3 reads TGTGCCAGCAGTGAACCTGCACCCGGAGGGGAGACCCAGTACTTC. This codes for CASSEPAPGGETQYF.

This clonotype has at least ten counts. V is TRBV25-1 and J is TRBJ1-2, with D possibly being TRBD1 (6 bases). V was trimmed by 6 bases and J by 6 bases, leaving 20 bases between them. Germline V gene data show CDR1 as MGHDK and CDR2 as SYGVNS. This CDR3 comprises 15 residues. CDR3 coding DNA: TGTGCCAGCAGCCGGGGGGCAGGGGAGTATCATGGCTACACCTTC. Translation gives CASSRGAGEYHGYTF.

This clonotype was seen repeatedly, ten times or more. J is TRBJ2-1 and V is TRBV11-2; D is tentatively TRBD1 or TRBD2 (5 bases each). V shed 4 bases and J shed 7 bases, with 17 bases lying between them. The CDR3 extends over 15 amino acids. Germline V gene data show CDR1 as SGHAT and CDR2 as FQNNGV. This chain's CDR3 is CASSSLPGPGNEQFF. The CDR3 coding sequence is TGTGCCAGCAGCTCATTACCGGGGCCGGGGAATGAGCAGTTCTTC. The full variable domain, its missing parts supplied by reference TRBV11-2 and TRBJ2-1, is EAGVAQSPRYKIIEKRQSVAFWCNPISGHATLYWYQQILGQGPKLLIQFQNNGVVDDSQLPKDRFSAERLKGVDSTLKIQPAKLEDSAVYLCASSSLPGPGNEQFFGPGTRLTVL.

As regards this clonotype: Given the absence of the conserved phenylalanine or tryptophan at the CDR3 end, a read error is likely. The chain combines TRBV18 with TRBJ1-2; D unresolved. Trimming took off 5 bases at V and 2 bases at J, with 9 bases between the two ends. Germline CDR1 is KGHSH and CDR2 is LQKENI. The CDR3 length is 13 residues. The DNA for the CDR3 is TGTGCCAGCTCAGATGGCAGCAACTATGGCTACACCCTC. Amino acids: CASSDGSNYGYTL.

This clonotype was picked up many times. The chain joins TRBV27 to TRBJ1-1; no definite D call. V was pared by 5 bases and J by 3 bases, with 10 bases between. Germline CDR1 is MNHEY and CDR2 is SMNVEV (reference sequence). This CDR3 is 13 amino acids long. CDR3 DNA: TGTGCCAGCAGTAAGGACCGCTACACTGAAGCTTTCTTT. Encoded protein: CASSKDRYTEAFF.

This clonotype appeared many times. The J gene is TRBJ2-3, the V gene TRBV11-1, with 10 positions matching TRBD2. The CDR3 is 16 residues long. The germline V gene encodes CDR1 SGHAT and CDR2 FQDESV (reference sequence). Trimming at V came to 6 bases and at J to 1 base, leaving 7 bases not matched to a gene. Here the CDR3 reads CASSPRGTSGTDTQYF. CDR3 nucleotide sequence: TGTGCCAGCAGTCCCCGAGGGACTAGCGGCACAGATACGCAGTATTTT.

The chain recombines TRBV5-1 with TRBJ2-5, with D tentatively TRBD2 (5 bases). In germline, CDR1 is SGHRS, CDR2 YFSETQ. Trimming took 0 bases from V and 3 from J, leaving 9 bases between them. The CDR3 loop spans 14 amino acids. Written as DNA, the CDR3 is TGCGCCAGCAGCTTGGTTCTAGCTAAAGAGACCCAGTACTTC. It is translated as CASSLVLAKETQYF.

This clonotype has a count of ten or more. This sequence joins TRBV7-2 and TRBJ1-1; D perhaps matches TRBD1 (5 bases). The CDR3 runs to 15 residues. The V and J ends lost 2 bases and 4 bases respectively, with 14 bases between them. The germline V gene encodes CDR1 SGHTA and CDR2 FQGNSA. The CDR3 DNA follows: TGTGCCAGCAGCTTATCTCCCCAGGGCGTCACTGAAGCTTTCTTT. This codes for CASSLSPQGVTEAFF. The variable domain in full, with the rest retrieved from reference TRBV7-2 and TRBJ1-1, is GAGVSQSPSNKVTEKGKDVELRCDPISGHTALYWYRQSLGQGLEFLIYFQGNSAPDKSGLPSDRFSAERTGGSVSTLTIQRTQQEDSAVYLCASSLSPQGVTEAFFGQGTRLTVV.

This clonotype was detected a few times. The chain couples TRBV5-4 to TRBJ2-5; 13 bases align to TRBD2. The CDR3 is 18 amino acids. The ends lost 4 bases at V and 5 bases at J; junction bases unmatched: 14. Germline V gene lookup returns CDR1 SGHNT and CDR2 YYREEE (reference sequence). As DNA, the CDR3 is TGTGCCAGCAGCGCCGGACTAGCGGGAGCGCGTCTCTACGAGACCCAGTACTTC. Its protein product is CASSAGLAGARLYETQYF. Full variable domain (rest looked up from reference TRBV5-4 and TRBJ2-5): ETGVTQSPTHLIKTRGQQVTLRCSSQSGHNTVSWYQQALGQGPQFIFQYYREEENGRGNFPPRFSGLQFPNYSSELNVNALELDDSALYLCASSAGLAGARLYETQYFGPGTRLLVL.

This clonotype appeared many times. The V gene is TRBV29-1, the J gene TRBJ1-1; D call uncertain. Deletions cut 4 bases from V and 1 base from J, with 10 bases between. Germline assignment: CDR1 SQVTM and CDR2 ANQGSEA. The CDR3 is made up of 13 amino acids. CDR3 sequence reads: CSVGPDRNTEAFF. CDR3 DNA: TGCAGCGTTGGACCAGACCGGAACACTGAAGCTTTCTTT.

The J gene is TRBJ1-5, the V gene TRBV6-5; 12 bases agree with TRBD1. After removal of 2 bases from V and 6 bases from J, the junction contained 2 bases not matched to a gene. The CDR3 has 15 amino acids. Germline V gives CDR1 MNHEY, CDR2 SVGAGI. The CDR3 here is CASSYGGQGAQPQHF. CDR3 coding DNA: TGTGCCAGCAGTTACGGGGGACAGGGGGCTCAGCCCCAGCATTTT.

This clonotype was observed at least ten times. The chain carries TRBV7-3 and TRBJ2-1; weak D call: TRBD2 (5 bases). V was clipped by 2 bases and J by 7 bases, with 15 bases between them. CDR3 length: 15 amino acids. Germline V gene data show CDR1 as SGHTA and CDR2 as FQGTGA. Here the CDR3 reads CASSLARELLNEQFF. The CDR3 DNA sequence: TGTGCCAGCAGCTTAGCTCGGGAATTGCTGAATGAGCAGTTCTTC.

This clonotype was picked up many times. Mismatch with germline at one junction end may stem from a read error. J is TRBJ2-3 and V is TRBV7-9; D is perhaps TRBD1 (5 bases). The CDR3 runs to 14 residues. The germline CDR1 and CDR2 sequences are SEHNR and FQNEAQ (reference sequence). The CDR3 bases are TGCGCCAGCAGCCCCGACAGCAGCACAGATACGCAGTATTTT. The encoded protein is CASSPDSSTDTQYF. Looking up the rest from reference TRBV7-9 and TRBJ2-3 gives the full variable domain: DTGVSQNPRHKITKRGQNVTFRCDPISEHNRLYWYRQTLGQGPEFLTYFQNEAQLEKSRLLSDRFSAERPKGSFSTLEIQRTEQGDSAMYLCASSPDSSTDTQYFGPGTRLTVL.

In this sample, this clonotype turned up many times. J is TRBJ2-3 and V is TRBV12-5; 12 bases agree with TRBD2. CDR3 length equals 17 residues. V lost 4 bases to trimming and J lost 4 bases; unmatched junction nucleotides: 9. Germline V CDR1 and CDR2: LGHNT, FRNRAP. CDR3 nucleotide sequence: TGTGCTAGTGGTTCCGCCTCTAGCGGGAGGGGGCCAGATACGCAGTATTTT. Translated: CASGSASSGRGPDTQYF. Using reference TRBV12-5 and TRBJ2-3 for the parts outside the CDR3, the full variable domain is DARVTQTPRHKVTEMGQEVTMRCQPILGHNTVFWYRQTMMQGLELLAYFRNRAPLDDSGMPKDRFSAEMPDATLATLKIQPSEPRDSAVYFCASGSASSGRGPDTQYFGPGTRLTVL.

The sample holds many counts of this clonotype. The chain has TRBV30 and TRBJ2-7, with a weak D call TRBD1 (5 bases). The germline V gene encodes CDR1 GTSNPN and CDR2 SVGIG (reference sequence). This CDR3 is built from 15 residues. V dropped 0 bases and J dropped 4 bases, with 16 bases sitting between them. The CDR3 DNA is TGTGCCTGGAGTGTACGGCAGGGCGTCGGATACGAGCAGTACTTC. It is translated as CAWSVRQGVGYEQYF. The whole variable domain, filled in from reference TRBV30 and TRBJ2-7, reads SQTIHQWPATLVQPVGSPLSLECTVEGTSNPNLYWYRQAAGRGLQLLFYSVGIGQISSEVPQNLSASRPQDRQFILSSKKLLLSDSGFYLCAWSVRQGVGYEQYFGPGTRLTVT.

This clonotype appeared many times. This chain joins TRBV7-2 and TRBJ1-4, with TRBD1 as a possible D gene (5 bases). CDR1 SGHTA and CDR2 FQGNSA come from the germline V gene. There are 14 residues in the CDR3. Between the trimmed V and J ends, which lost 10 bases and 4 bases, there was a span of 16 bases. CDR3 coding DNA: TGTGCCATCCGCTTCGACAGTGATAATGAAAAACTGTTTTTT. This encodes CAIRFDSDNEKLFF.

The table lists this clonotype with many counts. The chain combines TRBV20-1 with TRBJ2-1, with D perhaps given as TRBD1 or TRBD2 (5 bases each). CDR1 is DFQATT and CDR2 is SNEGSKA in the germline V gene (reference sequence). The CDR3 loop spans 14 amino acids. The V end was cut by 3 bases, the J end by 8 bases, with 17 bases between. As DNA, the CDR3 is TGCAGTGCTAGTCTTAGTGGGGCGGGCGATGAGCAGTTCTTC. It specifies CSASLSGAGDEQFF.

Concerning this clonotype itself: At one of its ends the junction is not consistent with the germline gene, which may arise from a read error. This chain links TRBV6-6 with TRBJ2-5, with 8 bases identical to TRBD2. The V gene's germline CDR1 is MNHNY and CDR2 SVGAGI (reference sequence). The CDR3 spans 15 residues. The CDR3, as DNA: TGTGCCGGCAGTTACTCGGGGGGGGGGCGAGAGACCCAGTACTTC. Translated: CAGSYSGGGRETQYF.

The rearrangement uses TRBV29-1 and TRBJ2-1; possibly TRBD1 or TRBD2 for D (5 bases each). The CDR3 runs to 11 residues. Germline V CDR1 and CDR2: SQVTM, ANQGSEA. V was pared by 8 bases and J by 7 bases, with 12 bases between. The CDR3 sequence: CSHPWGNEQFF. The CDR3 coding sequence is TGCAGCCATCCATGGGGGAATGAGCAGTTCTTC.

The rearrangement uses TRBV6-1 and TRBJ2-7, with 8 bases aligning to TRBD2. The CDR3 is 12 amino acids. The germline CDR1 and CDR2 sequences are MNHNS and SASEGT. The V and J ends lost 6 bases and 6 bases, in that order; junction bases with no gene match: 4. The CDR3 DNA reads TGTGCCAGCAGGCCCCTAGCGGGCGAGCAGTACTTC. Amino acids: CASRPLAGEQYF.

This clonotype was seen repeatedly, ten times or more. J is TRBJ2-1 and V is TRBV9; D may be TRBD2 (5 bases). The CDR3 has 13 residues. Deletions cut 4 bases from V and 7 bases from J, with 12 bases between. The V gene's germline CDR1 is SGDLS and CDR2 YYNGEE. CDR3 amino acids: CASSLAGVNEQFF. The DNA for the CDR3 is TGTGCCAGCAGCTTGGCCGGGGTAAATGAGCAGTTCTTC. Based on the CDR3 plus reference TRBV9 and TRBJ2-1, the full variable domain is DSGVTQTPKHLITATGQRVTLRCSPRSGDLSVYWYQQSLDQGLQFLIQYYNGEERAKGNILERFSAQQFPDLHSELNLSSLELGDSALYFCASSLAGVNEQFFGPGTRLTVL.